The clone carrying this TCR beta chain has a single count. The antigen remains unidentified. The repertoire was sequenced with immunoSEQ multiplex PCR; TCRdb's copy has only in-frame clones and lacks some. The table has more than 95,000 clones, approximately 90% seen once; the top ten hold 6% to 9%. This record belongs to a study of T cell responses to AZD1222 COVID-19 vaccine. Regarding the study as a whole: The CD4 TCRs associated with vaccination extended across spike and predominated at 160-218 and 743-854.

The TCR comes from an adult in good health. The sequencing here drew on peripheral blood, taken on day 0 of AZD1222 vaccination.

In DNA form, the CDR3 reads TGTGCCAGTAGTATGTCAGGCCTCCGGGGCGAGCAGTACTTC. Translation gives CASSMSGLRGEQYF. The chain recombines TRBV19 with TRBJ2-7, with D tentatively TRBD2 (5 bases). The V and J ends lost 3 bases and 6 bases respectively, with 15 bases between them. Germline CDR1 and CDR2: LNHDA and SQIVND (reference sequence). The CDR3 is 14 residues long. Full variable domain (missing parts from reference TRBV19 and TRBJ2-7): DGGITQSPKYLFRKEGQNVTLSCEQNLNHDAMYWYRQDPGQGLRLIYYSQIVNDFQKGDIAEGYSVSREKKESFPLTVTSAQKNPTAFYLCASSMSGLRGEQYFGPGTRLTVT.